The clone carrying this T cell receptor beta chain has ten or more counts. This entry belongs to a study of Graves' ophthalmopathy and Graves' hyperthyroidism. RNA transcripts were the source from which TCR beta CDR3 regions were amplified. Investigators did first-round RT-PCR with HTBI primers, then second-round multiplex PCR. TCRdb analysed the multiplex PCR reads with MiXCR anew, one entry per CDR3 protein. The table shows some 360,000 distinct CDR3 sequences, with roughly 15% occurring only once. In germline, CDR1 is LNHDA, CDR2 SQIVND (reference sequence). The CDR3 runs to 13 residues. V shed 3 bases and J 9 bases; nucleotides not matched to a gene: 5.

The chain combines TRBV19 with TRBJ1-1, with TRBD1 matching 9 bases. The receptor was isolated from an adult woman with stable Graves' hyperthyroidism. Sequencing used peripheral blood. Here the CDR3 DNA reads TGTGCCAGTAGTATTCTGGACAGGGGAAAAGCTTTCTTT. Translation: CASSILDRGKAFF. Complete variable domain (other parts from reference TRBV19 and TRBJ1-1): DGGITQSPKYLFRKEGQNVTLSCEQNLNHDAMYWYRQDPGQGLRLIYYSQIVNDFQKGDIAEGYSVSREKKESFPLTVTSAQKNPTAFYLCASSILDRGKAFFGQGTRLTVV.